This paragraph covers one TCR beta chain sequence. Its antigen is not yet known. Nothing much larger sits one base from this clone, and base qualities are not available. Donors were 40 or so systemically healthy Caucasian individuals from Russia aged 6 to 90 years. About 10 milliliters of peripheral blood were collected from each donor into EDTA-treated Vacutainer tubes. Ficoll-Paque density-gradient centrifugation was used to isolate PBMCs, with at least 6 million obtained per sample. Trizol reagent was used to extract total RNA from PBMCs, with at least 5 micrograms per sample. Naive CD45RAhigh/CD27high T cell percentages were measured by flow cytometry on a PBMC aliquot from every donor. Libraries came from 5' RACE. The instrument was an Illumina HiSeq 2500. A second roughly 7 to 11 cycle PCR used a sample-barcoded 5' primer and a J-beta primer mix. A unique molecular identifier was introduced onto each TCR beta cDNA molecule by a template-switch 5' adaptor carrying 12 random nucleotides. Each sample yielded at least 2.5 million CDR3-containing paired-end reads. First-strand cDNA was synthesized from all RNA with the Mint cDNA synthesis kit, primed by a TRBC-specific oligonucleotide. After uracil-DNA glycosylase treatment, a first 18-cycle PCR used universal primers M1SS and BC2_uni_R on all cDNA. The authors' pipeline ran thus. For normalization, 1 million high-quality reads were randomly selected from each sample, with every read carrying a distinct molecular identifier. Instead of being binned into consensus sequences, reads with shared molecular identifiers were discarded. CDR3 identification, clonotype clustering and error correction used MiTCR with a Q25 quality threshold and the strictest error-elimination algorithm. A nonparametric unseen species model with Euler transformation was used to estimate a lower bound on total TCR beta diversity. The public reads were reprocessed in TCRdb via fastp at Q25 and MiXCR, keeping in-frame beta chains. Identical CDR3 protein sequences are pooled into one entry, listed with their most common genes and DNA. The V and J calls follow TCRdb's processing rather than the paper's. Recorded for this sample are 1.5 million to 2 million distinct CDR3 sequences; roughly 49% of them occurred a single time. The ten top clones hold 2% to 2.5% of the sample.

The data belong to a study of blood T cells in healthy people across ages (dated by TCRdb to the mid-2010s). About the full investigation: In model experiments, template switching captured about one uniquely barcoded TCR beta cDNA molecule for every two T cells. Using the same blood draw, the study looked at two additional independent replicas of 1 million unique cDNA reads for two donors, one aged 18 to 30 and the other aged 80 or older. The donors were divided into four age groups: young (average around 16 years), middle-aged (over 35), aged (roughly 66) and long-lived (around 80). To avoid experimental bias, donors of different ages were spread randomly across the sequencing lanes. To track age-related changes in TCR beta repertoire diversity, the study relied on deep sequencing normalized with unique cDNA molecular identifiers. Overall study results and their limits: As age increased, observed TCR beta diversity per million T cells dropped in a roughly linear way, and a significant reduction was already evident by age 40. The long-lived group showed more naive CD4+ T cells, fewer expanded clones and increased TCR diversity than the aged group, suggesting age selection. Estimates of total diversity based on one million sequenced T cells were considered lower bounds and underestimates. Donor CMV infection status was unknown, potentially confounding age-related changes in expanded clonotypes. There was a strong correlation between observed TCR beta diversity and the percentage of naive T cells measured by flow cytometry. Bulk unsorted PBMC profiling prevented conclusive comparison of naive and antigen-experienced compartments.

From the germline V gene, CDR1 is SGHVS and CDR2 is FQNEAQ. From cysteine to phenylalanine, the CDR3 is 15 amino acids long. The kept DNA is CDR3 alone, 45 bases in frame from the first base. Cut back by 4 bases and 4 bases, the V and J ends lie 16 bases apart. The sequenced sample was blood. This receptor was obtained from a woman aged 40 to 55 in good health. The V and J genes are TRBV7-8 and TRBJ1-2; the D region possibly corresponds to TRBD1 (6 bases align). For the CDR3, the sequence is CASSSPGHSGYGYTF. The sequenced DNA is TGTGCCAGCAGCTCCCCGGGACACTCTGGCTATGGCTACACCTTC. This CDR3, with the reference TRBV7-8 and TRBJ1-2 proteins standing in past its ends, gives the full variable domain GAGVSQSPRYKVAKRGQDVALRCDPISGHVSLFWYQQALGQGPEFLTYFQNEAQLDKSGLPSDRFFAERPEGSVSTLKIQRTQQEDSAVYLCASSSPGHSGYGYTFGSGTRLTVV.